This section outlines one TCR beta chain sequence together with its context. The V and J ends lost 8 bases and 7 bases respectively, with 12 bases between them. Germline V gene sequence: CDR1 MNHNS, CDR2 SASEGT. This CDR3 spans 12 amino acids. Original analysis: Reference gene primer amplification yielded estimated nucleated cell counts. The table came from immunoSEQ multiplex PCR; TCRdb's copy has only in-frame clones and leaves some out. That table gives V, J and clone size, and the DNA gave D and trimming. The data hold tens of thousands of clones, with approximately 83% observed a single time. These data are taken from a study of blood T cell repertoires in COVID-19. For the study at large: Samples taken during acute and convalescent COVID-19 were collected in the United States, Italy and Spain. PBMCs, B-cell-depleted T cells, or T cells provided the cDNA or gDNA that made up the material.

Patients in Seattle were enrolled during active infection, then followed longitudinally. This sequence originates from a man aged 50-59 years with COVID-19, enrolled during active disease. The sample consisted of peripheral blood. The chain recombines TRBV6-1 with TRBJ1-5; the D gene is possibly TRBD1 (5 bases). The CDR3 bases are TGTGCCAGCGAGAGGGGAGGCCAGCCCCAGCATTTT. It is translated as CASERGGQPQHF.